Presented here are 14 T cell receptor beta chains from one specimen sequenced in a study of cytomegalovirus exposure and HLA in healthy donors. The PCR contained 60 Vbeta and 13 Jbeta primers. The method was immunoSEQ multiplex PCR; TCRdb's version includes in-frame clones alone and lacks a portion of them. The sample shows 150,000 or so clones, about 80% of them seen only once. Sequencing was performed on PBMCs. Source of these receptors: a woman between 40 and 55 years old in good health and CMV-seronegative.

The gene calls are TRBV2 and TRBJ2-2; TRBD2 matches 9 bases. The junction had 6 bases not matched to a gene; V was cut back by 8 bases and J by 2 bases. CDR1 SNHLY and CDR2 FYNNEI come from the germline V gene. This CDR3 contains 15 residues. The CDR3 coding sequence is TGTGCCAGCGCATTAGCGGGAGTTAACACCGGGGAGCTGTTTTTT. It encodes CASALAGVNTGELFF.

This rearrangement joins TRBV11-2 to TRBJ2-6, with D possibly being TRBD2 (7 bases). V lost 2 bases, J lost 4 bases, and 15 bases lay in between. The germline CDR1 and CDR2 sequences are SGHAT and FQNNGV. The CDR3 consists of 17 residues. CDR3 DNA: TGTGCCAGCAGCTTAACAGGGAGGGTATCCGGGGCCAACGTCCTGACTTTC. This sequence encodes CASSLTGRVSGANVLTF.

V gene TRBV7-9 combines with J gene TRBJ1-5, with 9 bases matching TRBD1. Germline-derived CDR1 and CDR2 are SEHNR and FQNEAQ (reference sequence). J was trimmed by 4 bases and V by 5 bases; bases with no gene match: 9. This CDR3 is built from 16 residues. CDR3 nucleotide sequence: TGTGCCAGCAGCCATGCGGACAGGGGAGATAATCAGCCCCAGCATTTT. Encoded protein: CASSHADRGDNQPQHF.

The chain links TRBV12-2 to TRBJ2-2; the D call in the table, TRBD2, was not verified against the DNA. TRBV12-2 is a known pseudogene. This CDR3 region has 16 residues. The CDR3 DNA reads TGTGCAAGTCGCTTAGCGCAGCGGGAGGTGGTCGGGGAGCTGTTTTTT. Translation gives CASRLAQREVVGELFF.

J is TRBJ1-4 and V is TRBV18; tentatively, D is TRBD1 (6 bases). V dropped 0 bases and J dropped 8 bases, with 16 bases sitting between them. The germline gives CDR1 KGHSH, CDR2 LQKENI. The CDR3 runs to 16 residues. The CDR3: CASSPPTTGTGEKLFF. The CDR3 DNA reads as TGTGCCAGCTCACCACCGACCACAGGGACGGGAGAAAAACTGTTTTTT.

The V gene is TRBV18, the J gene TRBJ2-7; 12 bases fit TRBD2. V was pared by 2 bases and J by 6 bases, with 5 bases of the junction left unmatched. Germline-derived CDR1 and CDR2 are KGHSH and LQKENI. The length of the CDR3 is 15 residues. The CDR3 DNA reads as TGTGCCAGCTCACCATTGGCTAGCGGGAGGGCCGAGCAGTACTTC. Residues: CASSPLASGRAEQYF.

The chain couples TRBV27 to TRBJ1-1, with D hard to call. The germline gives CDR1 MNHEY, CDR2 SMNVEV (reference sequence). This CDR3 has 12 residues. Deletions cut 11 bases from V and 6 bases from J, with 16 bases between. As DNA, the CDR3 is TGTGCCTCGTGCGGGGTCGGCTCTGAAGCTTTCTTT. It is translated as CASCGVGSEAFF.

The chain uses TRBV10-3 and TRBJ2-7; TRBD2 matches 9 bases. The CDR3 spans 14 residues. The junction had 3 bases not matched to a gene; V was cut back by 3 bases and J by 3 bases. Germline V CDR1 and CDR2: ENHRY, SYGVKD. The CDR3 region has the DNA TGTGCCATCAGTGACGGCGGGAGGGACTACGAGCAGTACTTC. Translating gives CAISDGGRDYEQYF.

This clone was counted only a few times. The V gene is TRBV4-2, the J gene TRBJ2-7, with D possibly matching TRBD2 (6 bases). V dropped 1 base and J dropped 2 bases, with 12 bases sitting between them. Germline CDR1 is LGHNA and CDR2 is YNFKEQ. The CDR3 length is 15 residues. The CDR3 protein is CASSQVRGATYEQYF. The DNA of the CDR3 is TGTGCCAGCAGCCAAGTTCGCGGGGCGACCTACGAGCAGTACTTC.

This chain uses TRBV13 with TRBJ2-3; 14 nucleotides line up with TRBD2. There are 19 residues in the CDR3. CDR1 PRHDT and CDR2 FYEKMQ come from the germline V gene (reference sequence). Trimming took 4 bases from V and 3 from J; bases not matched to a gene: 12. The chain's CDR3 is CASSSKGLAGGSTTDTQYF. For the CDR3, the DNA is TGTGCCAGCAGCTCTAAAGGACTAGCGGGAGGATCGACGACAGATACGCAGTATTTT.

CDR3 DNA: TGTGCCAGCAGCCCGTCATTTGAGCAGCCCCAGCATTTT. Residues: CASSPSFEQPQHF. The V gene is TRBV7-9, the J gene TRBJ1-5; D call uncertain. The CDR3 consists of 13 residues. The V gene's germline CDR1 is SEHNR and CDR2 FQNEAQ (reference sequence). The V end was cut by 5 bases, the J end by 7 bases, with 12 bases between. The full variable domain, with the rest looked up from reference TRBV7-9 and TRBJ1-5, is DTGVSQNPRHKITKRGQNVTFRCDPISEHNRLYWYRQTLGQGPEFLTYFQNEAQLEKSRLLSDRFSAERPKGSFSTLEIQRTEQGDSAMYLCASSPSFEQPQHFGDGTRLSIL.

The rearrangement links TRBV7-9 to TRBJ2-2; no definite D call. The V end lost 1 base, the J end lost 4 bases, and 10 bases lay between the germline ends. This CDR3 contains 15 residues. Germline V lookup: CDR1 SEHNR, CDR2 FQNEAQ (reference sequence). CDR3 nucleotides: TGTGCCAGCAGCTTAGATAGTACTCTCACCGGGGAGCTGTTTTTT. Translation gives CASSLDSTLTGELFF.

The chain employs TRBV5-1 and TRBJ2-5, with TRBD2 matching over 11 bases. The germline gives CDR1 SGHRS, CDR2 YFSETQ. The V gene end was trimmed by 5 bases and the J gene end by 5 bases; junction bases not matched to a gene: 11. This CDR3 spans 16 amino acids. In DNA, the CDR3 is TGCGCCAGCAGGCGACTAGCGGGACAGGTCGATGAGACCCAGTACTTC. It is translated as CASRRLAGQVDETQYF.

This chain connects TRBV7-6 to TRBJ1-2; D gene unclear. Germline V gene lookup returns CDR1 SGHVS and CDR2 FNYEAQ. The V gene lost 2 bases and the J gene lost 7 bases, with 14 bases spanning the gap. The CDR3 consists of 14 residues. CDR3 residues: CASSLTNAAAGYTF. The CDR3 nucleotides are TGTGCCAGCAGCTTAACAAATGCGGCTGCTGGCTACACCTTC.